This TCR beta chain was captured in a study of cytomegalovirus exposure and HLA in healthy donors. Study context: About 85 million unique TCRs from HLA-typed donors were held in an early release of data.

Findings and caveats of the study: Immune exposure was documented only through CMV serostatus.

Trimming removed 8 bases from V and 0 bases from J, with 8 bases in between. Germline V CDR1 and CDR2: MNHNY, SVGAGI (reference sequence). The CDR3 length is 12 residues. With regard to this clone: Its specificity is not known.

The PCR ran on 60 Vbeta and 13 Jbeta primers. The method was immunoSEQ multiplex PCR; TCRdb's version includes in-frame clones alone and lacks a portion of them. Of about 200,000 clones listed, 65% to 85% are singletons. This chain uses TRBV6-6 with TRBJ2-7, with a weak D call TRBD2 (5 bases). Sequencing used PBMCs. This receptor was taken from a man aged 45-60 years in good health and CMV-seronegative. CDR3 sequence (DNA): TGTGCCAGCTTGGGGAGCTCCTACGAGCAGTACTTC. Its protein is CASLGSSYEQYF.